The source of this T cell receptor (beta chain) is a study of T cells in Graves' hyperthyroidism and ophthalmopathy. About the study: Before treatment of any kind, peripheral blood was taken at initial diagnosis.

This clonotype was detected many times. Its antigen is not known. Regarding the study as a whole: In validation, the model predicted ophthalmopathy. These predictions came a median approximately 5.9 months before onset.

V was pared by 6 bases and J by 5 bases, with 4 bases of the junction left unmatched. This CDR3 is 14 amino acids long. Germline lookup yields CDR1 SGHVS and CDR2 FQNEAQ. The TCR beta CDR3 regions underwent amplification using RNA transcripts as the source. First-round RT-PCR with HTBI primers amplified the TCR CDR3 region. One entry per CDR3 protein, called by TCRdb with MiXCR from the multiplex PCR reads. This table has around 280,000 distinct CDR3 sequences, approximately 14% appearing once. Stable disease denoted Graves' hyperthyroidism without ophthalmopathy progression within 18 months. The hyperthyroidism was newly diagnosed and had lasted under 2 months; the patients were aged 18 to 65.

The source material was blood. The chain carries TRBV7-8 and TRBJ1-5, with 10 bases fitting TRBD1. The sequence derives from a woman in her thirties or forties with Graves' hyperthyroidism. The CDR3 nucleotides are TGTGCCAGCAGACCTGGGACAGGGGATCAGCCCCAGCATTTT. This translates into CASRPGTGDQPQHF. The full variable domain, rest sourced from reference TRBV7-8 and TRBJ1-5, is GAGVSQSPRYKVAKRGQDVALRCDPISGHVSLFWYQQALGQGPEFLTYFQNEAQLDKSGLPSDRFFAERPEGSVSTLKIQRTQQEDSAVYLCASRPGTGDQPQHFGDGTRLSIL.